This record concerns one T cell receptor beta chain sequence. Its antigen is unknown. This record comes from a study of T cell responses to AZD1222 COVID-19 vaccine. Notes on the study in general: The number of AZD1222 recipients seropositive at baseline was only six.

The CDR3 extends over 17 amino acids. V lost 5 bases and J lost 10; bases outside the gene matches: 17. The germline V gene encodes CDR1 SEHNR and CDR2 FQNEAQ (reference sequence). Clones were read by immunoSEQ multiplex PCR, and TCRdb kept only the in-frame ones, dropping some. This table holds roughly 150,000 clones, roughly 90% found once. The receptor was isolated from an adult in good health. The sequencing used peripheral blood, collected on day 0 of AZD1222 vaccination. The chain employs TRBV7-9 and TRBJ2-1; 10 bases fit TRBD2. CDR3 amino acids: CASSQGGRSGRAWEQFF. The CDR3 region has the DNA TGTGCCAGCAGCCAAGGGGGTAGGAGCGGGAGGGCCTGGGAGCAGTTCTTC.